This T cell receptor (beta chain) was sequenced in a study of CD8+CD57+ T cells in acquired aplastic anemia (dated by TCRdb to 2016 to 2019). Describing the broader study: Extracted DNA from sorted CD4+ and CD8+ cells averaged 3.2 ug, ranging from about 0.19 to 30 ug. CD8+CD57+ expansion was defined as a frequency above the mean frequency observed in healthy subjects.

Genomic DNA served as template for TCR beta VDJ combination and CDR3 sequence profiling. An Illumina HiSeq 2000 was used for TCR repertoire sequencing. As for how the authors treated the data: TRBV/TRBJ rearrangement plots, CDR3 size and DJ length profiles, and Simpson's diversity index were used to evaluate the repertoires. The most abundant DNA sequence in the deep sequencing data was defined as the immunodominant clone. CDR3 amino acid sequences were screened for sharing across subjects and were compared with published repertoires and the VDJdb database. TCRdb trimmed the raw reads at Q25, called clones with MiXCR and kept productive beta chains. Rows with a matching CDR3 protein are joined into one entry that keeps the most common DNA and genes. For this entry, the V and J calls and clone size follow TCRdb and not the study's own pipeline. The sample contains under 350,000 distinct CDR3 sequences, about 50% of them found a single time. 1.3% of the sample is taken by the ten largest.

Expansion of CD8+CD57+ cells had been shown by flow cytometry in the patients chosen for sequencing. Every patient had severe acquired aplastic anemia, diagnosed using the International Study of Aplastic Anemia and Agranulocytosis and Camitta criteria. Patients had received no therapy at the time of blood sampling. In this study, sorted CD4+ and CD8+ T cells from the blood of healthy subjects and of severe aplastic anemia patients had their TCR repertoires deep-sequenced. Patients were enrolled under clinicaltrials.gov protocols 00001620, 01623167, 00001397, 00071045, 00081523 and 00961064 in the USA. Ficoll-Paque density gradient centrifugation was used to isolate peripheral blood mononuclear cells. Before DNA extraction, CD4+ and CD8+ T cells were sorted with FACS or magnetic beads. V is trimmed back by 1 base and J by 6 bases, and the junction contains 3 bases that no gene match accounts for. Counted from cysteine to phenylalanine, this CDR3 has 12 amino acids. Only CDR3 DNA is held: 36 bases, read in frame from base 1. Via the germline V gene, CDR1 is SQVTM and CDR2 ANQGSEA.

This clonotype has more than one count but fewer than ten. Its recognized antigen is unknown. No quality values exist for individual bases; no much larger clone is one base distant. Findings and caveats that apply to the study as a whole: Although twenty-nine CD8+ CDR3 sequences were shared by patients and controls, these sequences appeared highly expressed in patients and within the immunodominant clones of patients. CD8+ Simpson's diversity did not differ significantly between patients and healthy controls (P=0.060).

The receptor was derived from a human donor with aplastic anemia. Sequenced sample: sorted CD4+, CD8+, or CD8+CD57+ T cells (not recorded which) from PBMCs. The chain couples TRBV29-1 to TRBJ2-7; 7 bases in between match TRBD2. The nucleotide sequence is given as TGCAGCGTTGAAGTTTCGGGAGGCGAGCAGTACTTC. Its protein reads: CSVEVSGGEQYF.